This is a list of T cell receptor beta chains from one sample in a study of blood T cell repertoires in COVID-19. Here immunoSEQ multiplex PCR was the method, and the copy in TCRdb shows in-frame clones only, minus some. The table includes 230,000 or so clones, roughly 87% detected once. The source material was peripheral blood. These receptors originate from a man in his forties with active or convalescent COVID-19. Each CDR3 is given with its conserved first and last residue. A D gene is named only where the DNA matches it firmly. A row's size may be missing; if present it is once, few, many or a size class.

D gene | clone size | J gene | V gene | CDR3 protein | CDR3 DNA
NA | NA | TRBJ1-1 | TRBV27 | CASTRDPNTEAFF | TGTGCCAGCACCAGGGATCCGAACACTGAAGCTTTCTTT
NA | NA | TRBJ2-1 | TRBV19 | CASSISGRSSYNEQFF | TGTGCCAGTAGTATTTCGGGTAGGAGCTCCTACAATGAGCAGTTCTTC
TRBD2 | NA | TRBJ2-5 | TRBV9 | CASSVAAGVGETQYF | TGTGCCAGCAGCGTAGCTGCGGGGGTTGGGGAGACCCAGTACTTC
TRBD2 | NA | TRBJ2-1 | TRBV11-2 | CASSSGLAGGHEQFF | TGTGCCAGCAGCTCGGGACTAGCGGGGGGCCATGAGCAGTTCTTC
NA | NA | TRBJ1-1 | TRBV27 | CASRGIIGVEAFF | TGTGCCAGCCGGGGGATAATTGGGGTTGAAGCTTTCTTT
TRBD2 | NA | TRBJ2-7 | TRBV5-4 | CASRLGLGLDEQYF | TGTGCCAGCAGACTAGGACTAGGTCTGGACGAGCAGTACTTC
TRBD1 | NA | TRBJ1-1 | TRBV5-1 | CASSLGDRMNTEAFF | TGCGCCAGCAGCTTGGGGGACAGAATGAACACTGAAGCTTTCTTT
NA | NA | TRBJ1-1 | TRBV6-2/TRBV6-3 | CASSSLDTYTEAFF | TGTGCCAGCAGTTCTTTGGACACCTACACTGAAGCTTTCTTT
NA | NA | TRBJ2-3 | TRBV7-3 | CASSSDGVDTQYF | TGTGCCAGCAGCTCCGACGGGGTGGATACGCAGTATTTT
TRBD1 | once | TRBJ1-1 | TRBV24-1 | CATSDASGTGNTEAFF | TGTGCCACCAGTGACGCCTCCGGGACAGGGAATACTGAAGCTTTCTTT
NA | NA | TRBJ1-1 | TRBV5-1 | CASSLASNTEAFF | TGCGCCAGCAGCTTGGCATCGAACACTGAAGCTTTCTTT
NA | NA | TRBJ1-1 | TRBV28 | CASSPRGGRNTEAFF | TGTGCCAGCAGTCCCCGGGGGGGTCGGAACACTGAAGCTTTCTTT
TRBD2 | NA | TRBJ2-7 | TRBV27 | CASSLIAGGSYEQYF | TGTGCCAGCAGTTTAATAGCGGGAGGTTCCTACGAGCAGTACTTC
TRBD1 | NA | TRBJ1-2 | TRBV6-5 | CASSGQGPGGYTF | TGTGCCAGCAGCGGACAGGGCCCGGGGGGCTACACCTTC
NA | NA | TRBJ1-2 | TRBV4-1 | CASSQVRAEPILYGYTF | TGCGCCAGCAGCCAAGTTCGTGCGGAACCGATCCTCTATGGCTACACCTTC
TRBD2 | NA | TRBJ2-2 | TRBV11-2 | CASSLGAGGPIGELFF | TGTGCCAGCAGCTTAGGGGCGGGAGGGCCAATCGGGGAGCTGTTTTTT
NA | NA | TRBJ1-2 | TRBV19 | CASSTGGNYGYTF | TGTGCCAGTAGTACGGGGGGAAACTATGGCTACACCTTC
NA | once | TRBJ1-1 | TRBV2 | CASRPQTGNTEAFF | TGTGCCAGCAGACCCCAGACAGGGAACACTGAAGCTTTCTTT
TRBD2 | NA | TRBJ2-6 | TRBV9 | CASSLDEGLVGGANVLTF | TGTGCCAGCAGCTTAGACGAGGGACTAGTAGGTGGGGCCAACGTCCTGACTTTC
TRBD2 | NA | TRBJ2-1 | TRBV6-5 | CASSSGLAGLYNEQFF | TGTGCCAGCAGTTCCGGACTAGCGGGACTCTACAATGAGCAGTTCTTC
NA | NA | TRBJ2-5 | TRBV14 | CASSQGQGQGETQYF | TGTGCCAGCAGCCAAGGTCAGGGTCAAGGGGAGACCCAGTACTTC
NA | NA | TRBJ1-1 | TRBV11-2 | CASSTGEGLNTEAFF | TGTGCCAGCAGCACCGGGGAGGGCTTGAACACTGAAGCTTTCTTT
TRBD1 | NA | TRBJ2-5 | TRBV3-1/TRBV3-2 | CASSQEWGTGGGQYF | TGTGCCAGCAGCCAAGAATGGGGGACAGGGGGCGGCCAGTACTTC
TRBD2 | NA | TRBJ2-3 | TRBV5-5 | CASSLDLAGPTDTQYF | TGTGCCAGCAGCTTGGATCTAGCGGGGCCCACAGATACGCAGTATTTT
TRBD2 | NA | TRBJ2-1 | TRBV19 | CASRLAGARNEQFF | TGTGCCAGCAGACTAGCGGGAGCGCGAAATGAGCAGTTCTTC
NA | NA | TRBJ1-1 | TRBV6-2/TRBV6-3 | CASSYSEGYGEAFF | TGTGCCAGCAGTTACTCGGAGGGGTACGGCGAGGCTTTCTTT
TRBD1 | NA | TRBJ1-3 | TRBV6-5 | CASSSRGLGGNTIYF | TGTGCCAGCAGTTCCAGGGGGCTAGGAGGAAACACCATATATTTT
NA | few | TRBJ1-3 | TRBV30 | CALAGGGNTIYF | TGTGCCCTCGCGGGTGGCGGAAACACCATATATTTT
NA | NA | TRBJ2-3 | TRBV7-9 | CASSFKRVTSTDTQYF | TGTGCCAGCAGCTTTAAGCGGGTAACTAGCACAGATACGCAGTATTTT